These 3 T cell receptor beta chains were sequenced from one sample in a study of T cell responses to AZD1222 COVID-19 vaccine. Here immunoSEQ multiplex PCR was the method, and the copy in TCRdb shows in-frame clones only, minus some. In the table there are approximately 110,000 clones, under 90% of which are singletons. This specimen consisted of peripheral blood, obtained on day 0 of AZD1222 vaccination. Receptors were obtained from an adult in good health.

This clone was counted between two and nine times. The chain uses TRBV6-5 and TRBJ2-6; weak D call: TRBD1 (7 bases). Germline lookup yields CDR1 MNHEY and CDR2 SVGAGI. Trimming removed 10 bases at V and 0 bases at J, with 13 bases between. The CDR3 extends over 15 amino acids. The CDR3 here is CATRGESSGANVLTF. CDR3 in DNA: TGTGCCACCAGGGGGGAGAGCTCTGGGGCCAACGTCCTGACTTTC.

CDR3 sequence (DNA): TGCGCCAGCAGCTTGGCCGCTAGCGGGGGGGCTAACAGAAATGAGCAGTTCTTC. The encoded protein is CASSLAASGGANRNEQFF. The rearrangement uses TRBV5-1 and TRBJ2-1, with 12 bases fitting TRBD2. Per the germline V gene, CDR1 is SGHRS and CDR2 is YFSETQ. The CDR3 contains 18 residues. Trimming removed 0 bases from V and 7 bases from J; junction bases left unmatched: 11.

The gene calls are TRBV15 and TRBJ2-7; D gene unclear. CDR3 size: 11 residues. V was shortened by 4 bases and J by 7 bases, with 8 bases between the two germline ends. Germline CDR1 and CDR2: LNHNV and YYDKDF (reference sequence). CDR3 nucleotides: TGTGCCACCAGCAACCACGCAGAGCAGTACTTC. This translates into CATSNHAEQYF.